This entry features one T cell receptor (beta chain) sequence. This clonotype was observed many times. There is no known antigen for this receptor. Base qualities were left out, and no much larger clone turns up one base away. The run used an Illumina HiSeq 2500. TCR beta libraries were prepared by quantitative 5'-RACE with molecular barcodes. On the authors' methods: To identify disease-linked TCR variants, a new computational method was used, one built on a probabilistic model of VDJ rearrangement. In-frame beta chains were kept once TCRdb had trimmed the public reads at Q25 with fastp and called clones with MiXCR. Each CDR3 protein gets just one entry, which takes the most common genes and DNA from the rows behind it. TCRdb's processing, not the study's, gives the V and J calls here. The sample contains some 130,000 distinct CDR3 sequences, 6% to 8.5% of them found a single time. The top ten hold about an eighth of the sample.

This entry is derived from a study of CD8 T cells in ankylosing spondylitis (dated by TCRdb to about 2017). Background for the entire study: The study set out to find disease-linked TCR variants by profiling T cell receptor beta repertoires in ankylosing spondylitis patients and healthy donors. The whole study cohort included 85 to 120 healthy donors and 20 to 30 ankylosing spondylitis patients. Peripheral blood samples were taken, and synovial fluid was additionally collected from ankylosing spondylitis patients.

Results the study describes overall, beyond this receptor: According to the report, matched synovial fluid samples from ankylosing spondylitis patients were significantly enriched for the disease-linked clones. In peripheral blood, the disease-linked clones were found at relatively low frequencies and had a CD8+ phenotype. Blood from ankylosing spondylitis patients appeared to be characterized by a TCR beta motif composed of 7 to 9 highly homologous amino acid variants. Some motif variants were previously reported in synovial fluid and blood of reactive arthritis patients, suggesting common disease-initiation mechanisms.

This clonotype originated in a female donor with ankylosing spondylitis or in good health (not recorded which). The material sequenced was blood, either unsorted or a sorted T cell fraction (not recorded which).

Here the CDR3 is given as CASSLSQNYGYTF. The DNA is TGTGCCAGCAGCTTATCACAGAACTATGGCTACACCTTC. The V and J segments used are TRBV7-8 and TRBJ1-2, with no reliable assignment of the D segment. The junction shows trimming of 2 bases on V and 2 bases on J, plus 6 bases between the germline ends. CDR1 and CDR2, looked up from the germline V gene, are SGHVS and FQNEAQ. The CDR3 spans 13 residues, from the cysteine through the phenylalanine. CDR3 DNA only is kept here, 39 bases in frame from base 1.